The rows below give T cell receptor beta chains drawn from one sample of a study of long-term antiretroviral therapy in people with HIV. The method was immunoSEQ multiplex PCR; TCRdb's version includes in-frame clones alone and lacks a portion of them. Counted here are tens of thousands of clones, around 84% occurring once; the ten biggest clones make up 8% to 9.5%. Material: unsorted PBMCs, obtained 2.3 years after starting antiretroviral therapy. The receptors come from a man between 40 and 49 years old with HIV. Each CDR3 is given with its conserved first and last residue. Fields, in order: V gene, clone size, D gene, J gene, CDR3 protein, CDR3 DNA. The D gene is left open where the match is weak. Clone size is shown for a subset of rows, as once, few, many or a class of expanded clone.

TRBV28	NA	NA	TRBJ1-2	CASTQGWGYTF	TGTGCCAGCACCCAAGGGTGGGGCTACACCTTC
TRBV11-3	NA	NA	TRBJ2-1	CASSPGAAGDLVEQFF	TGTGCCAGCAGCCCAGGGGCGGCGGGGGATTTGGTTGAGCAGTTCTTC
TRBV9	NA	TRBD1	TRBJ1-1	CASSVVRGLDTEAFF	TGTGCCAGCAGCGTTGTTAGGGGGCTTGACACTGAAGCTTTCTTT
TRBV2	NA	NA	TRBJ2-3	CASSVSSDTQYF	TGTGCCAGCAGTGTTAGCTCAGATACGCAGTATTTT
TRBV6-5	few	TRBD1	TRBJ1-6	CASSSGTALHF	TGTGCCAGCAGTTCCGGGACAGCCCTCCACTTT
TRBV9	NA	NA	TRBJ2-3	CASSVEGVQDTQYF	TGTGCCAGCAGCGTGGAGGGGGTACAGGATACGCAGTATTTT
TRBV6-5	NA	TRBD2	TRBJ2-1	CASSYASGTYNEQFF	TGTGCCAGCAGTTACGCTAGCGGGACTTACAATGAGCAGTTCTTC
TRBV5-1	NA	NA	TRBJ2-7	CASSLEVFSYEQYF	TGCGCCAGCAGCTTGGAGGTTTTTTCCTACGAGCAGTACTTC
TRBV2	once	TRBD1	TRBJ1-1	CASGQGRGVAEAFF	TGTGCCAGCGGACAGGGGCGGGGGGTCGCGGAAGCTTTCTTT
TRBV6-6	once	NA	TRBJ2-7	CASSPSGQAGHEQYF	TGTGCCAGCAGTCCTTCGGGTCAGGCCGGGCACGAGCAGTACTTC
TRBV19	NA	NA	TRBJ1-5	CASSIMGPSNQPQHF	TGTGCCAGTAGTATCATGGGGCCCAGCAATCAGCCCCAGCATTTT
TRBV6-1	NA	TRBD1	TRBJ1-1	CASNQAGGTEAFF	TGTGCCAGCAACCAAGCAGGGGGCACTGAAGCTTTCTTT
TRBV5-1	once	TRBD1	TRBJ2-6	CASSMRGPGANVLTF	TGCGCCAGCAGTATGAGGGGGCCTGGGGCCAACGTCCTGACTTTC
TRBV5-6	once	NA	TRBJ2-3	CASSLVYGADTQYF	TGTGCCAGCAGCTTAGTCTACGGGGCAGATACGCAGTATTTT
TRBV5-1	few	NA	TRBJ2-2	CASSPAPANTGELFF	TGCGCCAGCAGCCCAGCCCCCGCGAACACCGGGGAGCTGTTTTTT
TRBV5-1	once	NA	TRBJ1-1	CASSPAGRGMNTEAFF	TGCGCCAGCAGCCCCGCAGGACGCGGCATGAACACTGAAGCTTTCTTT
TRBV5-6	NA	NA	TRBJ2-5	CASSLRSSRTQETQYF	TGTGCCAGCAGCTTAAGGTCTAGCAGGACCCAAGAGACCCAGTACTTC
TRBV6-5	NA	TRBD1	TRBJ1-2	CASRRGQYDFGYTF	TGTGCCAGCAGGAGGGGACAGTACGATTTTGGCTACACCTTC
TRBV5-1	NA	TRBD1	TRBJ1-1	CASSLTGTADTEAFF	TGCGCCAGCAGCTTAACCGGGACAGCTGACACTGAAGCTTTCTTT
TRBV7-9	once	TRBD2	TRBJ2-1	CASTTSSGFHNEQFF	TGTGCCAGCACAACGAGTAGCGGGTTCCACAATGAGCAGTTCTTC